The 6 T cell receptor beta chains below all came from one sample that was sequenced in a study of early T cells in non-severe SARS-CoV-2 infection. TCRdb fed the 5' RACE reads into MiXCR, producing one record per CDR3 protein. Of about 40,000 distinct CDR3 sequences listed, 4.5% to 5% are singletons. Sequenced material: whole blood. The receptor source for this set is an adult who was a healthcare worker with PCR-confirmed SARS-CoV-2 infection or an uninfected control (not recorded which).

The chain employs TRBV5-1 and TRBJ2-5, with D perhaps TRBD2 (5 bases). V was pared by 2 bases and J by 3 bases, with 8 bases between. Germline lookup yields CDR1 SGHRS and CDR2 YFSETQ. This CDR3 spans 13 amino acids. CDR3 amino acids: CASSFEGKETQYF. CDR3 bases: TGCGCCAGCAGCTTTGAGGGAAAAGAGACCCAGTACTTC.

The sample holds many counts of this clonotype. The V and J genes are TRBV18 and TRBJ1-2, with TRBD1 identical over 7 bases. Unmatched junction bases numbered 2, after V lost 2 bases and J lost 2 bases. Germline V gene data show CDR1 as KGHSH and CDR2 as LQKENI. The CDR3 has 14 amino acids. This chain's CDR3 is CASSPSQGNYGYTF. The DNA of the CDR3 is TGTGCCAGCTCACCATCACAGGGGAACTATGGCTACACCTTC.

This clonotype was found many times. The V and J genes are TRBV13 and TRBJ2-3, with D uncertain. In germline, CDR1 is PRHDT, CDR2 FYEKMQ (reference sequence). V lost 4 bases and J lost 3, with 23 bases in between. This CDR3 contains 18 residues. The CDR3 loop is CASSSFRLDIALTDTQYF. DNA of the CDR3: TGTGCCAGCAGCTCTTTCCGTCTAGACATTGCCTTGACAGATACGCAGTATTTT.

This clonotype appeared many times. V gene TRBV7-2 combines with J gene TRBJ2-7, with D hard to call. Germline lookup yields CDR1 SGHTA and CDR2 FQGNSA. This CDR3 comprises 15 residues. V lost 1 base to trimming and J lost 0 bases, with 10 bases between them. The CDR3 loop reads CASSLDPGSSYEQYF. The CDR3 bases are TGTGCCAGCAGCTTAGATCCGGGCAGCTCCTACGAGCAGTACTTC.

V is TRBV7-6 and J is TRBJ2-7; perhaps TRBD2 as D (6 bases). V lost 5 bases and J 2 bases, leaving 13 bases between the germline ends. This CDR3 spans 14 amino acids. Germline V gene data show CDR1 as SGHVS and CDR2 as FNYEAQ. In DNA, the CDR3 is TGTGCCAGCAGCCACGGGAGCGACGCCTACGAGCAGTACTTC. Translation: CASSHGSDAYEQYF.

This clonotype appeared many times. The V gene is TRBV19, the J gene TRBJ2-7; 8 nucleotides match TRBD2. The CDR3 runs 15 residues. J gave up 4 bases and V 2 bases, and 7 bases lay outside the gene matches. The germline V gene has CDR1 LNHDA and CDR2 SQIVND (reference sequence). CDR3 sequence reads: CASSILAGAEYEQYF. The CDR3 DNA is TGTGCCAGTAGTATACTAGCGGGCGCCGAGTACGAGCAGTACTTC. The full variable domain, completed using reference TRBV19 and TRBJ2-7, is DGGITQSPKYLFRKEGQNVTLSCEQNLNHDAMYWYRQDPGQGLRLIYYSQIVNDFQKGDIAEGYSVSREKKESFPLTVTSAQKNPTAFYLCASSILAGAEYEQYFGPGTRLTVT.